This TCR beta chain is drawn from a study of cytomegalovirus exposure and HLA in healthy donors (dated by TCRdb to the late 2010s). With regard to the full study: An earlier analysis of about 560 of the donors reported 276 Gb of sequence data and about 120 million unique TCR beta sequences obtained from about 179 million T cells. To decide whether each TCR beta V gene segment behaved as functional or pseudogenic, an earlier analysis of over 500 of the donors relied on high-throughput TCR beta sequencing. Typing coverage varied by locus: roughly 629-630 donors for A, B, C, DRB1 and DQB1; roughly 500 for DQA1; over 600 for DPA1; 450 to 480 for DPB1. A later analysis re-examined previously published TCR beta repertoires from about 700 donors and added high-resolution HLA genotyping to investigate patterns of TCR occurrence. To predict cytomegalovirus infection status, the study combined high-throughput TCR immunosequencing, statistical association of individual TCRs with disease status, and machine learning. Because of strong linkage in the cohort, four or five DR-DQ haplotypes were treated as single units for association and clustering. In a later genetic analysis, genome-wide SNP genotypes for about three fifths of the roughly 670 donors were used, and that subset was treated as a discovery cohort. Class I and class II HLA loci were covered by the typing at four-digit resolution. The genetic ancestry cluster associated with self-reported Caucasian donors included about 84% of the 398 genotyped donors. Using immunosequencing, the study profiled T cell repertoires from 550 to 750 subjects and related those repertoires to cytomegalovirus serostatus. Every repertoire in the discovery cohort had been generated on one and the same sequencing platform. Rather than drawing on any new phenotypic data, the later analysis identified candidate immune exposures from TCR beta sequences and the way those sequences occurred across donors. The study aimed to test whether signatures of past pathogen exposure could be identified by cataloging public T cell receptors. An early release covering over 500 HLA-typed donors comprised approximately 300 gigabases of sequencing data and around 80 million unique TCR sequences. Donor age, sex, ethnicity and CMV serostatus were compiled alongside the repertoire data. In addition to the first cohort of roughly 700 subjects, a separate validation cohort of some 120 different subjects was used. Among some 400 genotyped donors of the cohort, an average of about 220,000 unique TCR beta nucleotide sequences was sequenced per donor, of which about 18% were non-productive. The paper's findings and limits, for the study overall: Sequencing depth was assumed to be roughly uniform across donors in the presence/absence analyses, though that assumption may not hold. A later analysis associated approximately 17,000 TCR beta sequences with specific HLA alleles at a false discovery rate of 0.05. Immune exposure information for the cohort was limited to CMV serostatus. In an earlier analysis of fewer than 750 of the donors, most TCR beta V segments were observed in productive rearrangements about 87% or about 30% of the time, broadly matching IMGT annotations. When HLA alleles, especially DR and DQ, strongly co-occurred, TCR associations were difficult to assign to individual alleles. V-gene and J-gene trimming of TCR beta chains was associated with a missense DCLRE1C variant in a later genetic analysis, and the association was replicated in an independent cohort. A later analysis found that most CMV-associated TCR beta chains appeared HLA-restricted, with HLA associations seemingly driven largely by CMV exposure. Several of the top co-occurrence clusters appeared to be linked to parvovirus B19, influenza, CMV and Epstein-Barr virus, according to a later analysis. It was suggested by the authors that the approach could potentially be generalized to other disease states and immunological phenotypes. Because counts were too low, more than 15 rarely observed V segments, including chromosome 9 orphons, were excluded from the earlier analysis of some 590 of the donors. The cohort was sequenced for TCR beta chains only, and without alpha or paired-chain data the features that could be detected were limited. Most TCR sequences were observed very rarely across donors, whereas some public TCRs were present in many individuals. The classifier was reported to diagnose cytomegalovirus status with high specificity and sensitivity in both the original cohort and the validation cohort. In a later analysis, HLA-associated TCR beta chains showed more clonal expansion and lower generation probabilities than non-associated chains that were equally common. A further reported finding was that TCR beta sequences accurately predicted the HLA-A and HLA-B alleles for most subjects in the first cohort. A total of about 180 TCR beta chains were listed by the study as associated with cytomegalovirus. A later genetic analysis reported fewer N-insertions in productive TCRs among donors in an Asian-associated ancestry cluster than the roughly 650-donor mean. Some IMGT-functional V segments, including TRBV6-2 and TRBV6-3, could not be distinguished by the 87-base-pair reads and were therefore excluded. Because HLA typing was unavailable for some donors at each locus, only the typed subset was used in association tests. Three of the identified cytomegalovirus-associated TCR beta chains were confirmed in vitro to be specific for cytomegalovirus antigens. A cluster of highly shared sequence variants was judged likely to represent a technical artifact of the sequencing pipeline. Linkage disequilibrium might explain the correlated functional status among segregating V segments, but an unknown experimental factor could not be ruled out. In a later analysis, TCR association rates were found to vary across HLA loci, with the most associated TCRs seen for DRB1 alleles and the fewest for HLA-C alleles.

Ends trimmed: V by 6 bases, J by 5 bases; bases unmatched to a gene: 4. From a lookup of the germline V gene, CDR1 and CDR2 are MDHEN and SYDVKM. Counted from cysteine to phenylalanine, this CDR3 has 13 amino acids. The entry retains the CDR3 DNA only, 39 bases that are in frame from base 1. This clone was detected only once. No cognate antigen has been identified for it. No much larger clone exists at a distance of one base, and base qualities are not known. The cohort comprised hundreds of healthy bone marrow donors. At the time of sampling, all cohort members were nominally healthy, though unrecorded immune exposures were likely present. The donor tested CMV seropositive and was one of the 289 seropositive cohort members. A peripheral blood sample was collected from each donor, and TCR beta sequencing was performed on peripheral blood mononuclear cells. The Qiagen DNeasy Blood Extraction Kit was used to extract genomic DNA from the blood cell samples.

Libraries were made using the immunoSEQ multiplex PCR assay. The multiplex PCR relied on a mix of 60 forward primers for TCR Vbeta segments and 13 reverse primers for TCR Jbeta segments. A multiplex PCR assay on genomic DNA amplified the CDR3 region of rearranged TCR beta genes. The amplified TCR beta libraries were sequenced on the Illumina HiSeq System as 87-base-pair reads. In the original analysis: Across the 500 to 750 repertoires, a later analysis counted roughly 77 million unique TCR beta chains, some 11 million of which were shared by at least two donors. Raw reads were error-corrected and collapsed into unique sequences with a nearest-neighbor algorithm that merged closely related sequences to remove PCR and sequencing errors. To assign V, D and J gene segments, CDR3 sequences were aligned to IMGT reference sequences. For a sequence to be retained, at least a six-nucleotide match to both a V gene segment and a J gene segment was required. Rearrangements were classified as productive when the CDR3 lacked stop codons and remained in frame with V and J, and all other rearrangements were classified as non-productive. Following IMGT convention, CDR3 was defined as the stretch from the second conserved V-encoded cysteine up to the conserved J-encoded phenylalanine. In an earlier analysis of more than 550 of the donors, sequences lacking an unambiguous match to a single V gene segment were excluded. An earlier analysis of 450 to 650 of the donors called V segments functional above 56.7% productive rearrangements and segregating when the between-donor standard deviation exceeded 5%. To diagnose cytomegalovirus status from the catalog of TCR beta chain sequences, a statistical classification framework was built. In a later analysis, V and J genes were assigned by comparing TCR nucleotide sequences against IMGT/GENE-DB human TR gene sequences. A later analysis assigned CDR3 sequences and most-parsimonious VDJ recombination scenarios with the TCRdist pipeline. In a later analysis, each TCR beta chain was defined by its CDR3 amino acid sequence together with its V-gene family, and reads lacking a unique V-gene family were excluded. As a way to deal with suspected cross-contamination and a sequencing artifact, a later analysis dropped nearly 600 nucleotide sequences that were highly shared and had low generation probability. A later analysis calculated a clonal expansion index for each public chain from normalized within-repertoire ranks of inferred template counts. Generation probabilities in a later analysis came from a VDJ recombination model fitted to out-of-frame rearrangements, and those results were checked against IGoR. Hypergeometric tests were used in a later analysis to score TCR-TCR, TCR-HLA and TCR-CMV co-occurrence, with a repertoire-size bias correction applied to the TCR pairs. A later analysis estimated false discovery rates by permuting HLA or CMV assignments 20 times. A later analysis grouped co-occurring TCRs with DBSCAN, adding TCRdist sequence similarity when clustering within HLA-allele-positive subsets. For co-occurrence clustering, repertoires with fewer than 30,000 or more than 120,000 public chains were excluded, along with about five repertoires with anomalous nucleotide sharing. In its TCRdb copy, this immuneACCESS table keeps in-frame sequences only and misses some clones. Where compared with another copy, unresolved V genes explain less than half of these, and the others have no known cause. V and J calls and clone size are given by that table; D and trimming were obtained from the DNA. Across this sample there are tens of thousands of clones, with 60% to 80% seen only once. The biggest ten clones account for 22% of the sample.

This TCR derives from a woman in her 30s in good health and CMV-seropositive. Input material: PBMCs. The V and J segments used are TRBV28 and TRBJ1-1; the junction holds 9 bases that match TRBD1. The DNA is TGTGCCAGCAGGTCACAGGGGGCAACTGAAGCTTTCTTT. Translated, this gives CASRSQGATEAFF.